This T cell receptor beta chain was obtained from a study of control samples from healthy donors and cancer patients. With 2 bases removed from V and 0 bases from J, the gap between germline ends came to 8 bases. Germline loops: CDR1 LGHDT, CDR2 YNNKEL (reference sequence). This CDR3 contains 15 residues. Only in-frame clones appear in the TCRdb table, and some are missing; sequencing was by immunoSEQ multiplex PCR. Of under 55,000 clones in the sample, roughly 90% were seen once. This TCR came from a middle-aged woman with head and neck cancer. The sample taken for sequencing was PBMCs. This rearrangement joins TRBV3-1 (or the pseudogene TRBV3-2) to TRBJ2-1, with D uncertain. The CDR3 sequence: CASSQSYSSYNEQFF. As DNA, the CDR3 is TGTGCCAGCAGCCAAAGCTACAGCTCCTACAATGAGCAGTTCTTC.